The clone carrying this T cell receptor beta chain was picked up a small number of times. The antigen is unknown. Next came a second PCR, run for roughly 6 to 11 cycles, which used a sample-barcoded 5' primer along with a J-beta primer mix. Sequencing recovered at least 2.5 million CDR3-containing paired-end reads from each sample. TCRdb reprocessed the 5' RACE reads with MiXCR, giving one entry per CDR3 protein. This table holds approximately 360,000 distinct CDR3 sequences, 52% found once. This sample is part of a study of blood T cells in healthy people across ages. Study outcomes and limitations: TCR beta diversity per million T cells fell roughly linearly with age. Estimates of diversity drawn from one million T cells were considered underestimates. Naive T cell percentage and TCR beta diversity correlated strongly.

V gave up 2 bases and J gave up 3 bases, with 8 bases separating them. This CDR3 is 13 amino acids long. From germline, CDR1 is SGHTA and CDR2 FQGNSA. The chain links TRBV7-2 to TRBJ2-7, with D unresolved. Material: blood. This TCR was sampled from a man aged 55-75 years in good health. CDR3 residues: CASSLQAVYEQYF. CDR3 coding DNA: TGTGCCAGCAGCTTACAGGCGGTCTACGAGCAGTACTTC.